The T cell receptor (beta chain) under discussion was sequenced for a study of early T cells in non-severe SARS-CoV-2 infection. Tagging with unique molecular identifiers was applied to individual cDNA molecules. One entry per CDR3 protein results from TCRdb running MiXCR on the 5' RACE reads. This sample has 40,000 to 65,000 distinct CDR3 sequences; about 8.2% occur once, and the top ten carry 9.4%. In its sample, this clonotype was seen a few times. Its cognate antigen is unknown. Trimming removed 3 bases from V and 7 bases from J, with 9 bases in between. The V gene's germline CDR1 is MNHEY and CDR2 SMNVEV (reference sequence). There are 13 residues in the CDR3. Study outcomes and limitations: The matching step, a VDJdb search, favored anti-spike CD8 responses and missed private and CD4 specificities.

The gene calls are TRBV27 and TRBJ2-2; D is possibly TRBD2 (5 bases). The clonotype comes from an adult who was a healthcare worker with PCR-confirmed SARS-CoV-2 infection or an uninfected control (not recorded which). The specimen sequenced was whole blood. Here the CDR3 DNA reads TGTGCCAGCAGTTTCTCCGGGATCGGGGAGCTGTTTTTT. It encodes CASSFSGIGELFF.